These T cell receptor beta chains were read from a single sample in a study of spatial heterogeneity in lung cancer. From the 5' RACE reads, TCRdb called clonotypes with MiXCR, one entry per CDR3 protein. The table includes approximately 40,000 distinct CDR3 sequences, less than 5.5% detected once. The starting material was PBMCs, obtained at surgery. Receptors were obtained from a female donor with early-stage non-small cell lung cancer. The CDR3 runs from the conserved cysteine through the conserved F or W. The D gene is left open where the match is weak. Rows give clone size only sometimes, using once, few, many, or a class for an expanded clone.

many	TRBV6-2/TRBV6-3	TRBJ2-3	TRBD2	TGTGCCAGCAGTTACTCGAAGCGGGAGGCCTCCGGGGATACGCAGTATTTT	CASSYSKREASGDTQYF
many	TRBV4-1	TRBJ2-3	TRBD2	TGCGCCAGCAGCCAAGGATACGGGGGGGGGACAGATACGCAGTATTTT	CASSQGYGGGTDTQYF
NA	TRBV11-2	TRBJ2-5	TRBD1	TGTGCCAGCAGCTGGACGGCCATGGACAGGGAAGAGACCCAGTACTTC	CASSWTAMDREETQYF
NA	TRBV20-1	TRBJ2-7	TRBD1	TGCAGTGCTAGAGATTCAGGGGGCTTTTCCTACGAGCAGTACTTC	CSARDSGGFSYEQYF
few	TRBV6-1	TRBJ2-2	NA	TGTGCCAGCAGTGAAGCAAGCAGCCCCAACACCGGGGAGCTGTTTTTT	CASSEASSPNTGELFF
many	TRBV10-3	TRBJ2-1	NA	TGTGCCATCAGTGAGATCCGGGACTCCTCCTACAATGAGCAGTTCTTC	CAISEIRDSSYNEQFF
many	TRBV6-1	TRBJ2-3	NA	TGTGCCAGCAGTGAAGCACCCAGGGCTACGCAGTATTTT	CASSEAPRATQYF
many	TRBV20-1	TRBJ2-1	NA	TGCAGTGAATTACTTCCCTATTACAATGAGCAGTTCTTC	CSELLPYYNEQFF
many	TRBV2	TRBJ2-3	NA	TGTGCCAGCAGTGCCATTTTCTCGTCAGGGACAGATACGCAGTATTTT	CASSAIFSSGTDTQYF
many	TRBV20-1	TRBJ1-1	NA	TGCAGTGCTCGTCAGGACAGCACCCGCACTGAAGCTTTCTTT	CSARQDSTRTEAFF
many	TRBV2	TRBJ1-6	NA	TGTGCCAGCAGTTTAACAGAGAGCTCCTATAATTCACCCCTCCACTTT	CASSLTESSYNSPLHF
NA	TRBV5-1	TRBJ2-3	TRBD2	TGCGCCAGCAGCTCTAGCGGGGCTAGCACAGATACGCAGTATTTT	CASSSSGASTDTQYF
medium-sized	TRBV19	TRBJ2-2	NA	TGTGCCAGTAGTCCCGGTGGGACCGGGGAGCTGTTTTTT	CASSPGGTGELFF
few	TRBV29-1	TRBJ2-7	NA	TGCAGCGTTCTCCCCACAGGAGCCTACGAGCAGTACTTC	CSVLPTGAYEQYF
many	TRBV7-2	TRBJ1-2	NA	TGTGCCAGCAGCTTAGTGGCGGGGCGTTATGGCTACACCTTC	CASSLVAGRYGYTF
many	TRBV29-1	TRBJ2-3	NA	TGCAGCGTTATCAGGGTAGCAGATACGCAGTATTTT	CSVIRVADTQYF
many	TRBV20-1	TRBJ2-3	TRBD2	TGCAGTGCTAGAGGGGTTAGCGGGCCGGCTTATACGCAGTATTTT	CSARGVSGPAYTQYF
many	TRBV20-1	TRBJ1-2	TRBD1	TGCAGTGCTAGCGACAGGGGAAGGCGTAATTATGGCTACACCTTC	CSASDRGRRNYGYTF
NA	TRBV9	TRBJ2-1	NA	TGTGCCAGCAGCGCCGGTGGGGGAGCAAGGAATGAGCAGTTCTTC	CASSAGGGARNEQFF
many	TRBV12-3/TRBV12-4	TRBJ2-5	NA	TGTGCCAGCACTAGGGCAGGGCGGGGAAACCAAGAGACCCAGTACTTC	CASTRAGRGNQETQYF
NA	TRBV18	TRBJ1-5	TRBD1	TGTGCCAGCTCACCGAAACAGGGGGCGCTCAATCAGCCCCAGCATTTT	CASSPKQGALNQPQHF
many	TRBV3-1	TRBJ2-7	NA	TGTGCCAGCAGCCAAAGCTACGAGCAGTACTTC	CASSQSYEQYF
many	TRBV29-1	TRBJ2-3	TRBD2	TGCAGCGTTGAAGGGGGGGGAGCGGCTAGCACAGATACGCAGTATTTT	CSVEGGGAASTDTQYF
many	TRBV7-2	TRBJ2-3	NA	TGTGCCAGCAGCCCGGACTCCCTGGGCACAGATACGCAGTATTTT	CASSPDSLGTDTQYF
few	TRBV18	TRBJ1-2	NA	TGTGCCAGCTCACCAAATGCGGACGCCTATGGCTACACCTTC	CASSPNADAYGYTF
many	TRBV29-1	TRBJ2-1	NA	TGCAGCGTTTGGGACCTCTACAATGAGCAGTTCTTC	CSVWDLYNEQFF
many	TRBV29-1	TRBJ2-5	NA	TGCAGCGTTGGGGTTTTGAACCAAGAGACCCAGTACTTC	CSVGVLNQETQYF
many	TRBV7-9	TRBJ1-1	TRBD1	TGTGCCAGCAGCCCGCCGGCAGGGGGCTTTACGAACACTGAAGCTTTCTTT	CASSPPAGGFTNTEAFF
many	TRBV6-2/TRBV6-3	TRBJ1-5	NA	TGTGCCAGCAGTATTCGAATGAGCAATCAGCCCCAGCATTTT	CASSIRMSNQPQHF
few	TRBV5-4	TRBJ2-1	NA	TGTGCCAGCAGCCGGGACCCCGTACCCTACAATGAGCAGTTCTTC	CASSRDPVPYNEQFF
many	TRBV10-3	TRBJ2-2	TRBD2	TGTGCCATCAGTGAGACTAGCGGGAGGACCGGGGAGCTGTTTTTT	CAISETSGRTGELFF
many	TRBV12-3/TRBV12-4	TRBJ2-3	NA	TGTGCCAGCAGCAAGCCGGGCACAGATACGCAGTATTTT	CASSKPGTDTQYF
many	TRBV20-1	TRBJ2-5	NA	TGCAGTGTCTACTCCTCGGAGACCCAGTACTTC	CSVYSSETQYF
NA	TRBV5-1	TRBJ2-3	NA	TGCGCCAGCAGCCAGCCCACAGATACGCAGTATTTT	CASSQPTDTQYF
NA	TRBV24-1	TRBJ2-1	TRBD1	TGTGCCACCAGTGACCCCGGGACAGGTAACAATGAGCAGTTCTTC	CATSDPGTGNNEQFF
NA	TRBV6-5	TRBJ1-6	TRBD1	TGTGCCAGCAGTTACTCGACAGGGAATTCACCCCTCCACTTT	CASSYSTGNSPLHF
few	TRBV6-6	TRBJ1-4	NA	TGTGCCAGCAGTACGCGTCCAGGGGTTCATGAAAAACTGTTTTTT	CASSTRPGVHEKLFF
NA	TRBV19	TRBJ2-7	NA	TGTGCCAGTAGTTCTGACAGGTTTCACTCCTACGAGCAGTACTTC	CASSSDRFHSYEQYF
many	TRBV28	TRBJ1-1	NA	TGTGCCAGCTTACAGGGTGGAGGCACTGAAGCTTTCTTT	CASLQGGGTEAFF
many	TRBV29-1	TRBJ2-1	TRBD1	TGCAGCTCCCGACAGGGATCGAACAATGAGCAGTTCTTC	CSSRQGSNNEQFF
few	TRBV20-1	TRBJ1-5	TRBD1	TGCAGTGCTAGACGAACCGCGGGGACAGAGAATCAGCCCCAGCATTTT	CSARRTAGTENQPQHF
few	TRBV6-1	TRBJ1-5	NA	TGTGCCAGCAGTGAACAGGGTTTCAACAATCAGCCCCAGCATTTT	CASSEQGFNNQPQHF
many	TRBV5-5	TRBJ2-7	NA	TGTGCCAGCAGCTTGGCGGCAGGGAGTCCCTACGAGCAGTACTTC	CASSLAAGSPYEQYF
NA	TRBV19	TRBJ2-1	NA	TGTGCCAGTAGTATAGCCTTTAACAATGAGCAGTTCTTC	CASSIAFNNEQFF